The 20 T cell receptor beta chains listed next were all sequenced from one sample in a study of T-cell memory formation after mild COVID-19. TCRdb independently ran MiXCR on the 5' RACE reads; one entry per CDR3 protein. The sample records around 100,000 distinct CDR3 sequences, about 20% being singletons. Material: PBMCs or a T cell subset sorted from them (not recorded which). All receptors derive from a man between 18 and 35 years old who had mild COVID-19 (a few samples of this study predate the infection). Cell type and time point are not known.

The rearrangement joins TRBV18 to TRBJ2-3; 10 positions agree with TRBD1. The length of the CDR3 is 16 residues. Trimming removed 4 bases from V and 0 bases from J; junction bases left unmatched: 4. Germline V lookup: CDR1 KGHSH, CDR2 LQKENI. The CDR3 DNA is TGTGCCAGCTCACGAGGGACAGGGGAGAGCACAGATACGCAGTATTTT. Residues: CASSRGTGESTDTQYF.

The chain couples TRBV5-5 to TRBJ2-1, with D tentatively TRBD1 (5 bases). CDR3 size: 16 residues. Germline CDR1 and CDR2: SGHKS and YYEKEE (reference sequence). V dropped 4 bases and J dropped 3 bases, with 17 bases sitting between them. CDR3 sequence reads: CASSGGLGPGYNEQFF. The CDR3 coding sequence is TGTGCCAGCAGCGGCGGATTGGGGCCTGGCTACAATGAGCAGTTCTTC.

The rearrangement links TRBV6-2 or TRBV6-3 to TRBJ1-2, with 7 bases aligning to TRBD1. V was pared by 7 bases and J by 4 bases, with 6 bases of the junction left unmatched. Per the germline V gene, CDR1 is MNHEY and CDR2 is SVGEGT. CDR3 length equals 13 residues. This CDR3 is CASIDRATYGYTF. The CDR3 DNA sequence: TGTGCCAGCATCGACAGGGCGACCTATGGCTACACCTTC.

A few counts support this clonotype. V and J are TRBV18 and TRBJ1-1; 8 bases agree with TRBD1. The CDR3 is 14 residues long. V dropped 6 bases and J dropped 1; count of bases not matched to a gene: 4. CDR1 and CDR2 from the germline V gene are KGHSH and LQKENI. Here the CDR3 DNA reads TGTGCCAGCTCCCCAGACAGGGGGAACACTGAAGCTTTCTTT. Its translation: CASSPDRGNTEAFF.

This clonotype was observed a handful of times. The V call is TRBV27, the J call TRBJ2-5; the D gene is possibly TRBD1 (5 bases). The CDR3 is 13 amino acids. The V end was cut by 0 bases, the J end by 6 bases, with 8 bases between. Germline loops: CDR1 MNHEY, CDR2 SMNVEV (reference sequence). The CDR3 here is CASSLSGAKTQYF. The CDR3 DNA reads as TGTGCCAGCAGTTTATCAGGGGCGAAGACCCAGTACTTC.

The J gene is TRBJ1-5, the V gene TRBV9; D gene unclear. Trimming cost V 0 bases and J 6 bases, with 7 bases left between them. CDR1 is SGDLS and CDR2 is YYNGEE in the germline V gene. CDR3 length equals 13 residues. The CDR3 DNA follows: TGTGCCAGCAGCGTAGGATCCGGTCAGCCCCAGCATTTT. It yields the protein CASSVGSGQPQHF.

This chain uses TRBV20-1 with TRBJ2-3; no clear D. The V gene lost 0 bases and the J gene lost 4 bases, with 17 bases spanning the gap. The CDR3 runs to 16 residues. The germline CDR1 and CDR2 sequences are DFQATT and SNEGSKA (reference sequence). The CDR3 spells CSARDLFGPGPDTQYF. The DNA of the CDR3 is TGCAGTGCTAGAGATTTGTTCGGGCCCGGCCCAGATACGCAGTATTTT.

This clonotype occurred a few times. This CDR3 reads CATSDVTGDQPQHF. CDR3 nucleotide sequence: TGTGCCACCAGTGATGTAACAGGGGATCAGCCCCAGCATTTT. The chain joins TRBV24-1 to TRBJ1-5; TRBD1 matches 7 bases. CDR3 length equals 14 residues. CDR1 and CDR2 from the germline V gene are KGHDR and SFDVKD. The V gene end was trimmed by 3 bases and the J gene end by 5 bases; junction bases not matched to a gene: 3.

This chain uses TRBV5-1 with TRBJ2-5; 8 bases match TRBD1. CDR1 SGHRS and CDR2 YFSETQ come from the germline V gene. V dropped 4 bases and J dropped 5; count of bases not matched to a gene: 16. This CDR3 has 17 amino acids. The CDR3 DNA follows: TGCGCCAGCAGCCAGGACAGGGAGCTAAGTGAGTGGGAGACCCAGTACTTC. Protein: CASSQDRELSEWETQYF.

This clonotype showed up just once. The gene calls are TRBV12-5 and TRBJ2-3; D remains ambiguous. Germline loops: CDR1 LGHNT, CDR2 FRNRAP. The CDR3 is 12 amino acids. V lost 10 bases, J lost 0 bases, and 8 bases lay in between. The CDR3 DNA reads TGTGCTACTGAGGCTAGCACAGATACGCAGTATTTT. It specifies CATEASTDTQYF.

The CDR3 DNA reads TGTGCCACCAGCAGGTCTATGGGAGGAGAACAGCCCCAGCATTTT. It encodes CATSRSMGGEQPQHF. J is TRBJ1-5 and V is TRBV15; no clear D gene. Trimming left V 3 bases short and J 7 bases short, with 16 bases between. In germline, CDR1 is LNHNV, CDR2 YYDKDF (reference sequence). The CDR3 has 15 amino acids.

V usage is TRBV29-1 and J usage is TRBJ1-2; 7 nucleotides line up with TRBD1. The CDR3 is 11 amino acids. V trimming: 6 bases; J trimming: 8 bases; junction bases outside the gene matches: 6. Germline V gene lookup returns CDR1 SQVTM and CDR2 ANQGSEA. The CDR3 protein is CSVNRGHGYTF. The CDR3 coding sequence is TGCAGCGTAAACAGGGGCCACGGCTACACCTTC. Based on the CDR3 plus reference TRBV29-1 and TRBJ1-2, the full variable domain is SAVISQKPSRDICQRGTSLTIQCQVDSQVTMMFWYRQQPGQSLTLIATANQGSEATYESGFVIDKFPISRPNLTFSTLTVSNMSPEDSSIYLCSVNRGHGYTFGSGTRLTVV.

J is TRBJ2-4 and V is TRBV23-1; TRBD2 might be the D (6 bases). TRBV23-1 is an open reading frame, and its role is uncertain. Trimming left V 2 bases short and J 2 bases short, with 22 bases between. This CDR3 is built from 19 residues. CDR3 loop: CASSQDSVKGRGSKNIQYF. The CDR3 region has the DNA TGCGCCAGCAGTCAAGACTCCGTGAAGGGGCGGGGCTCCAAAAACATTCAGTACTTC.

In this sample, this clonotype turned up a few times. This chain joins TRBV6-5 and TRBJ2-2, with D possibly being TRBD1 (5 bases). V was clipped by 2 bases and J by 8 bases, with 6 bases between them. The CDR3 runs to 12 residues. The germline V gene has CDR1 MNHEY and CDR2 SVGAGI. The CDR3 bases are TGTGCCAGCAGTTACGGGGCAGGGGAGCTGTTTTTT. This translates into CASSYGAGELFF.

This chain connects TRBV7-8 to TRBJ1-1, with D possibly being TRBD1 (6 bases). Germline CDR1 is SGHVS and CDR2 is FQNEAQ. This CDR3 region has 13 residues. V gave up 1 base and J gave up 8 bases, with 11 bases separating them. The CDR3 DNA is TGTGCCAGCAGCTTAGGAGGGGGATTCGAAGCTTTCTTT. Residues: CASSLGGGFEAFF.

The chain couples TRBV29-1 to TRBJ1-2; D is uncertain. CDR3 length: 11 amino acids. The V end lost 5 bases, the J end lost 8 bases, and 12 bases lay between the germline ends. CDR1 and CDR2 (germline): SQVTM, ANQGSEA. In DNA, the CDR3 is TGCAGCGTTCGGCCCTTGGGGGGCTACACCTTC. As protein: CSVRPLGGYTF.

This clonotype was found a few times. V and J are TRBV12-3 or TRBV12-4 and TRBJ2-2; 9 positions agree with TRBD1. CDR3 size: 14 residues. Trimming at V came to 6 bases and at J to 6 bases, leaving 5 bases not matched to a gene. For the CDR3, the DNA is TGTGCCAGCAGAGGACAGGGGTCTGCCGGGGAGCTGTTTTTT. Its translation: CASRGQGSAGELFF.

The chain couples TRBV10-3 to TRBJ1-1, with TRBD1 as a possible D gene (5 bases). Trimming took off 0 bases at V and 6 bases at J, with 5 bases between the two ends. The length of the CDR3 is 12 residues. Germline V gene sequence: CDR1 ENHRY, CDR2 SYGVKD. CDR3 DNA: TGTGCCATCAGTGAGTCAGGGGCTGAAGCTTTCTTT. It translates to CAISESGAEAFF.

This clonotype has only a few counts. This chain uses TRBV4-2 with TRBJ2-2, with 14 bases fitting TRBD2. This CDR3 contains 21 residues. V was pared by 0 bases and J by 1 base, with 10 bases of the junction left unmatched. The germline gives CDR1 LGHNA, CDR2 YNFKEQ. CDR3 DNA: TGTGCCAGCAGCCAAGATGGGTCGGGGACTAGCGGGGGCTGGAACACCGGGGAGCTGTTTTTT. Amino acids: CASSQDGSGTSGGWNTGELFF.

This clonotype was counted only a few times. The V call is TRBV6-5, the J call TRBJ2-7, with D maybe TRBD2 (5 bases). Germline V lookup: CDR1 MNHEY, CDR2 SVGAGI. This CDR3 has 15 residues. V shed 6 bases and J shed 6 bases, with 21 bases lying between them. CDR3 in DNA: TGTGCCAGCAGCCCCATACCGCCGGGGAACGGCGAGCAGTACTTC. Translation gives CASSPIPPGNGEQYF.